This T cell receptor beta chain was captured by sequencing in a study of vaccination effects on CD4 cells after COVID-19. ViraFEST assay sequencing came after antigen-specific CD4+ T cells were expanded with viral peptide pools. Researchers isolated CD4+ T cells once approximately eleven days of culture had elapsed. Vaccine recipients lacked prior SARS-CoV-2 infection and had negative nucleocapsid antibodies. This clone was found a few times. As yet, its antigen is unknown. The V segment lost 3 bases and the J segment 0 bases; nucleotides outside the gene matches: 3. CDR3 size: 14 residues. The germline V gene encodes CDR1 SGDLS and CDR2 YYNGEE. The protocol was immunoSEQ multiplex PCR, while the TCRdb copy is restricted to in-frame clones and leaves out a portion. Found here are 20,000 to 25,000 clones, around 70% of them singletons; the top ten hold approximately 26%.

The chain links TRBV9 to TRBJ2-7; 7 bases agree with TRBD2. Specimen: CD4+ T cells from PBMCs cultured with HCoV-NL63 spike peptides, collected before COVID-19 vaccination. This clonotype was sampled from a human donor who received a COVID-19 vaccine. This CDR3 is CASSATSASYEQYF. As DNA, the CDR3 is TGTGCCAGCAGCGCCACTAGCGCCTCCTACGAGCAGTACTTC. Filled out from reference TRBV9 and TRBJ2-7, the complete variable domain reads DSGVTQTPKHLITATGQRVTLRCSPRSGDLSVYWYQQSLDQGLQFLIQYYNGEERAKGNILERFSAQQFPDLHSELNLSSLELGDSALYFCASSATSASYEQYFGPGTRLTVT.